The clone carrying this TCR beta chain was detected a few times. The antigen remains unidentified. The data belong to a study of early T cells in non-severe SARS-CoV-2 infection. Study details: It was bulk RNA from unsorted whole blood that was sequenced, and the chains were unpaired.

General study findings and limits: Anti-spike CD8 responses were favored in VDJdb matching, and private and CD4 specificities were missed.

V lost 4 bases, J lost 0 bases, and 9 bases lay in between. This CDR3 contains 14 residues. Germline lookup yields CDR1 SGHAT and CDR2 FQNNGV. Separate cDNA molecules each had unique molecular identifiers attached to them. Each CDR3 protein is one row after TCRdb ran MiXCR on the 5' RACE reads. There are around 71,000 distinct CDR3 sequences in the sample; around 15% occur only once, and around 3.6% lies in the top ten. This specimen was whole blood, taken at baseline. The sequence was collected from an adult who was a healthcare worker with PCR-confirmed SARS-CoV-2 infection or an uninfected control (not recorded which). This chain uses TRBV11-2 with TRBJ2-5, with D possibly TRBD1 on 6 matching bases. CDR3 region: CASSSGTYQETQYF. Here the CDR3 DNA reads TGTGCCAGCAGCTCCGGGACATACCAAGAGACCCAGTACTTC.